These 22 T cell receptor beta chains were sequenced from one sample in a study of identical twins. TCRdb reprocessed the 5' RACE reads via MiXCR and lists one record per CDR3 protein. The sample contains approximately 150,000 distinct CDR3 sequences, around 3.5% of which appear only once. The specimen sequenced was memory T cells sorted from blood. These receptors were collected from a man in his late teens or twenties in good health.

This clonotype was seen repeatedly, ten times or more. The chain employs TRBV9 and TRBJ1-3; D uncertain. The germline CDR1 and CDR2 sequences are SGDLS and YYNGEE. V was shortened by 7 bases and J by 4 bases, with 9 bases between the two germline ends. The CDR3 consists of 12 residues. CDR3 sequence reads: CASRDSGNTIYF. The CDR3 DNA reads TGTGCCAGCCGCGACTCCGGAAACACCATATATTTT.

The table lists this clonotype with a few counts. The CDR3 protein is CSVDQVTGTEAFF. DNA of the CDR3: TGCAGCGTAGATCAGGTAACGGGCACTGAAGCTTTCTTT. V gene TRBV29-1 combines with J gene TRBJ1-1; D not resolved. V was cut by 6 bases and J by 4 bases, with 15 bases left in between. There are 13 residues in the CDR3. CDR1 is SQVTM and CDR2 is ANQGSEA in the germline V gene.

This clonotype was observed many times. The chain carries TRBV29-1 and TRBJ2-1, with 10 bases aligning to TRBD2. Germline V gives CDR1 SQVTM, CDR2 ANQGSEA. V lost 4 bases to trimming and J lost 7 bases; unmatched junction nucleotides: 7. The CDR3 sequence is 14 residues long. The CDR3 DNA follows: TGCAGCGTTGCTGCACTAGCGGGAAGGAATGAGCAGTTCTTC. This gives the protein CSVAALAGRNEQFF.

This clonotype was recorded at least ten times. This sequence joins TRBV6-1 and TRBJ1-1; tentatively, D is TRBD1 (6 bases). Germline assignment: CDR1 MNHNS and CDR2 SASEGT. Trimming removed 6 bases from V and 5 bases from J, with 13 bases in between. The CDR3 totals 13 residues. CDR3 sequence (DNA): TGTGCCAGCAGCCTACAAGGACAGACTGAAGCTTTCTTT. This sequence encodes CASSLQGQTEAFF.

This clonotype was seen many times. This chain uses TRBV12-3 or TRBV12-4 with TRBJ1-4, with 8 positions matching TRBD1. The trim removed 5 bases at V and 7 bases at J, leaving 9 bases unmatched. CDR3 length: 15 amino acids. The CDR3 is CASSLTGQGTEKLFF. The CDR3 nucleotides read TGTGCCAGCAGTCTCACAGGACAGGGTACTGAAAAACTGTTTTTT.

This clonotype came up many times. The chain has TRBV20-1 and TRBJ2-3; possible D gene TRBD2, 7 bases. The CDR3 is 12 amino acids. CDR1 is DFQATT and CDR2 is SNEGSKA in the germline V gene (reference sequence). V was trimmed by 6 bases and J by 8 bases, leaving 15 bases between them. The CDR3 reads CSASAGAGTQYF. Here the CDR3 DNA reads TGCAGTGCCAGCGCGGGGGCAGGTACGCAGTATTTT.

The CDR3 reads CASSLGSTGTSGSGTGELFF. The CDR3 DNA sequence: TGTGCCAGCAGCTTAGGCTCCACCGGGACTAGCGGGAGCGGCACCGGGGAGCTGTTTTTT. This rearrangement joins TRBV7-6 to TRBJ2-2, with TRBD2 matching 14 bases. The CDR3 has 20 residues. Germline CDR1 is SGHVS and CDR2 is FNYEAQ. J lost 4 bases, V lost 1 base, and 11 bases had no gene match.

Ten or more counts support this clonotype. The V gene is TRBV7-6, the J gene TRBJ2-1; 7 bases fit TRBD2. The CDR3 runs to 16 residues. Germline CDR1 SGHVS, CDR2 FNYEAQ. Trimming cost V 3 bases and J 2 bases; bases outside gene matches: 7. Written as DNA, the CDR3 is TGTGCCAGCAGCTTGGCTAGCGGATCCCCCTACAATGAGCAGTTCTTC. Translating gives CASSLASGSPYNEQFF.

This clonotype was counted ten times or more. This rearrangement joins TRBV15 to TRBJ1-1, with unresolved D. The V end lost 3 bases, the J end lost 0 bases, and 2 bases lay between the germline ends. CDR1 is LNHNV and CDR2 is YYDKDF in the germline V gene (reference sequence). The CDR3 length is 12 residues. This CDR3 reads CATSSLNTEAFF. CDR3 DNA sequence: TGTGCCACCAGCAGTTTGAACACTGAAGCTTTCTTT.

This clonotype was observed many times. The V and J genes are TRBV7-2 and TRBJ2-5; 10 positions match TRBD2. This CDR3 contains 16 residues. Germline CDR1 reads SGHTA; CDR2 reads FQGNSA. V lost 3 bases, J lost 4 bases, and 8 bases stayed unmatched. Here the CDR3 reads CASSFRSGGARETQYF. For the CDR3, the DNA is TGTGCCAGCAGCTTTCGCAGCGGGGGGGCTCGAGAGACCCAGTACTTC. Looking up the rest from reference TRBV7-2 and TRBJ2-5 gives the full variable domain: GAGVSQSPSNKVTEKGKDVELRCDPISGHTALYWYRQSLGQGLEFLIYFQGNSAPDKSGLPSDRFSAERTGGSVSTLTIQRTQQEDSAVYLCASSFRSGGARETQYFGPGTRLLVL.

V is TRBV30 and J is TRBJ1-4, with 10 bases matching TRBD1. Germline V gene data show CDR1 as GTSNPN and CDR2 as SVGIG (reference sequence). The CDR3 extends over 13 amino acids. V dropped 3 bases and J dropped 9; count of bases not matched to a gene: 4. The CDR3 spells CAWRGTGEQKLFF. The CDR3 DNA follows: TGTGCCTGGAGGGGGACAGGGGAACAAAAACTGTTTTTT.

Many counts were recorded for this clonotype. The rearrangement joins TRBV4-2 to TRBJ2-5; D ambiguous. Looked up from germline, CDR1 is LGHNA and CDR2 is YNFKEQ. The CDR3 extends over 15 amino acids. Trimming took off 0 bases at V and 1 base at J, with 9 bases between the two ends. The CDR3 region has the DNA TGTGCCAGCAGCCAAGAACCTAAACTCCAAGAGACCCAGTACTTC. Its translation is CASSQEPKLQETQYF.

This clonotype was detected ten times or more. The rearrangement links TRBV20-1 to TRBJ2-1; D is possibly TRBD1 or TRBD2 (7 bases each). The germline CDR1 and CDR2 sequences are DFQATT and SNEGSKA (reference sequence). Trimming stripped 0 bases from V and 4 bases from J, with 13 bases between. The CDR3 loop spans 15 amino acids. CDR3 bases: TGCAGTGCTAGAGAAGCGGGACAGAGATACAATGAGCAGTTCTTC. Its translation: CSAREAGQRYNEQFF.

This clonotype was detected many times. The rearrangement links TRBV29-1 to TRBJ1-2; D remains unclear. Trimming took 6 bases from V and 8 from J, leaving 16 bases between them. CDR1 and CDR2 (germline): SQVTM, ANQGSEA. The CDR3 has 12 amino acids. The CDR3 nucleotides read TGCAGCGTCCGCCGATCGGGGAGCGGCTACACCTTC. Translation gives CSVRRSGSGYTF.

This clonotype has at least ten counts. The rearrangement joins TRBV28 to TRBJ1-5, with 8 bases identical to TRBD1. The CDR3 sequence is 14 residues long. In germline, CDR1 is MDHEN, CDR2 SYDVKM. The J segment lost 6 bases and the V segment lost 6 bases, leaving 7 bases of the junction unmatched. The CDR3 protein is CASRVDRASQPQHF. The DNA of the CDR3 is TGTGCCAGCAGGGTGGACAGGGCATCTCAGCCCCAGCATTTT. Complete variable domain (other parts from reference TRBV28 and TRBJ1-5): DVKVTQSSRYLVKRTGEKVFLECVQDMDHENMFWYRQDPGLGLRLIYFSYDVKMKEKGDIPEGYSVSREKKERFSLILESASTNQTSMYLCASRVDRASQPQHFGDGTRLSIL.

This clonotype was picked up many times. The DNA for the CDR3 is TGCAGTGCTAATGTCTTGGAGAGCTCCTACAATGAGCAGTTCTTC. Its protein is CSANVLESSYNEQFF. This rearrangement joins TRBV20-1 to TRBJ2-1; D call uncertain. Trimming removed 4 bases at V and 0 bases at J, with 13 bases between. The CDR3 totals 15 residues. Germline V gene lookup returns CDR1 DFQATT and CDR2 SNEGSKA (reference sequence).

The chain joins TRBV4-3 to TRBJ2-7; TRBD1 matches at 7 bases. J gave up 2 bases and V 0 bases, and 4 bases lay outside the gene matches. Germline V gene lookup returns CDR1 LGHNA and CDR2 YSLEER. This CDR3 has 15 residues. DNA of the CDR3: TGCGCCAGCAGCCAAGATGATCAGGGGGCCTACGAGCAGTACTTC. Translated, it gives CASSQDDQGAYEQYF.

This clonotype has ten or more counts. The chain recombines TRBV5-1 with TRBJ2-6; no clear D gene. V lost 0 bases and J 0 bases, leaving 7 bases between the germline ends. The length of the CDR3 is 16 residues. The germline gives CDR1 SGHRS, CDR2 YFSETQ. CDR3 sequence: CASSLDWSSGANVLTF. CDR3 DNA sequence: TGCGCCAGCAGCTTGGACTGGTCCTCTGGGGCCAACGTCCTGACTTTC.

This clonotype was counted many times. The J gene is TRBJ2-2, the V gene TRBV4-3; D may be TRBD2 (6 bases). V lost 0 bases to trimming and J lost 7 bases, with 9 bases between them. CDR1 is LGHNA, CDR2 YSLEER, per germline. The CDR3 extends over 14 amino acids. The CDR3, as DNA: TGCGCCAGCAGCCAAGAACGGGAGATCGGGGAGCTGTTTTTT. Translated: CASSQEREIGELFF.

This clonotype was seen many times. The rearrangement links TRBV29-1 to TRBJ2-7, with 8 bases that match TRBD2. Germline CDR1 SQVTM, CDR2 ANQGSEA. V shed 7 bases, J shed 2 bases, and the junction held 7 bases outside the gene matches. CDR3 length: 13 amino acids. The DNA of the CDR3 is TGCAGCGCTACTAGCGGAGTAACCTACGAGCAGTACTTC. Translation: CSATSGVTYEQYF.

This clonotype was recorded many times. The chain combines TRBV21-1 with TRBJ2-5; the table's D gene call, TRBD1, was not cross checked with the DNA. TRBV21-1 is a listed pseudogene. The CDR3 is 15 residues long. The CDR3 DNA sequence: TGTGCCAGCAGCAACTCGACAGGGGGCTGGGAGACCCAGTACTTC. As protein: CASSNSTGGWETQYF.

This clonotype was seen ten or more times. J is TRBJ2-5 and V is TRBV20-1, with unresolved D. Trimming took 6 bases from V and 5 from J, leaving 16 bases between them. This CDR3 is 13 amino acids long. Per germline, CDR1 DFQATT and CDR2 SNEGSKA (reference sequence). CDR3 DNA sequence: TGCAGTGCCCTGGAAAGTTCTCCTGAGACCCAGTACTTC. It codes for CSALESSPETQYF.